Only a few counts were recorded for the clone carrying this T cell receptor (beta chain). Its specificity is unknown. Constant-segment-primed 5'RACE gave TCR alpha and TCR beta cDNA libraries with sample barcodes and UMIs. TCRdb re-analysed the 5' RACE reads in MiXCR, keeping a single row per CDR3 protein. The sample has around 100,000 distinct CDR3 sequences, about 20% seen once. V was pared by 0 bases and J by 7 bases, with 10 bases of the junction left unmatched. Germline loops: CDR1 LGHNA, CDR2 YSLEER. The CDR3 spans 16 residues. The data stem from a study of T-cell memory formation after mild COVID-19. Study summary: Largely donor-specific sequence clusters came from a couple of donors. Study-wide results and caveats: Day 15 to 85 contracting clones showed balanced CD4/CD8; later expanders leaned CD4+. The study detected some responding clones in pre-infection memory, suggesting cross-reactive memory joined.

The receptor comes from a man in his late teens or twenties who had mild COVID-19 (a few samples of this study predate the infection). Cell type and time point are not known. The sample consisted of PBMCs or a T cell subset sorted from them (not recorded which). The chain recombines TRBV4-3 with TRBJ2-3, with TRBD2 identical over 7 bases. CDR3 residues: CASSQDLRGGGHTQYF. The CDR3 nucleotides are TGCGCCAGCAGCCAAGATCTCCGTGGGGGGGGACATACGCAGTATTTT.